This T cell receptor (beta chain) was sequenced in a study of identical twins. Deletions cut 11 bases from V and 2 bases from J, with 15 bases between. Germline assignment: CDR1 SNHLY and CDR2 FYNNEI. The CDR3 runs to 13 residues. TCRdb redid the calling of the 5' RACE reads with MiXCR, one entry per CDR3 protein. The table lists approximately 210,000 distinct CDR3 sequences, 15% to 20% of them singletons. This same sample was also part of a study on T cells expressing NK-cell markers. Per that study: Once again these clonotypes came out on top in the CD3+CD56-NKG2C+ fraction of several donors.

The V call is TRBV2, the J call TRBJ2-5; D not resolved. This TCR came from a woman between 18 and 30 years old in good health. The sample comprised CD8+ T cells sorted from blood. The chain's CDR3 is CAPRVADQETQYF. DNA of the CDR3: TGTGCCCCACGGGTGGCCGATCAAGAGACCCAGTACTTC.